The 28 T cell receptor beta chains in this list originate from one sample, sequenced in a study of PD-1 blockade in classical Hodgkin lymphoma. Here immunoSEQ multiplex PCR was the method, and the copy in TCRdb shows in-frame clones only, minus some. The sample records tens of thousands of clones, roughly 80% being singletons. Time point reported: cycle 4 day 1 (C4D1), after about 6 weeks of nivolumab. Each patient experienced a relapse that followed autologous stem cell transplantation, and brentuximab vedotin exposure varied. Magnetic negative selection purified CD4+ T cells from thawed PBMCs. The sample was CD4+ T cells from blood, taken before the fourth cycle of nivolumab. These TCRs come from a human donor with classical Hodgkin lymphoma.

This sequence joins TRBV11-2 and TRBJ2-1; D call uncertain. V lost 1 base and J lost 4, with 5 bases in between. Germline V CDR1 and CDR2: SGHAT, FQNNGV. The CDR3 covers 13 residues. CDR3 protein: CASSLGTYNEQFF. In DNA form, the CDR3 reads TGTGCCAGCAGCTTAGGAACTTACAATGAGCAGTTCTTC.

CDR3 region: CASSSTGEAIYEQYF. The CDR3 DNA follows: TGCGCCAGCAGCTCCACGGGGGAGGCGATATACGAGCAGTACTTC. This chain joins TRBV5-1 and TRBJ2-7; tentatively, D is TRBD2 (6 bases). V lost 3 bases to trimming and J lost 4 bases, with 17 bases between them. From germline, CDR1 is SGHRS and CDR2 YFSETQ. The CDR3 runs to 15 residues.

This chain links TRBV10-3 with TRBJ1-1; 11 positions match TRBD1. The CDR3 totals 15 residues. The germline CDR1 and CDR2 sequences are ENHRY and SYGVKD. V gave up 2 bases and J gave up 4 bases; unmatched junction bases: 3. Here the CDR3 reads CAISEVGQGATEAFF. For the CDR3, the DNA is TGTGCCATCAGTGAGGTAGGACAGGGGGCCACTGAAGCTTTCTTT.

The chain joins TRBV7-9 to TRBJ2-2; D is perhaps TRBD2 (5 bases). CDR3 length equals 15 residues. Trimming removed 2 bases from V and 3 bases from J, with 10 bases in between. Germline V CDR1 and CDR2: SEHNR, FQNEAQ (reference sequence). The CDR3 DNA is TGTGCCAGCAGCTTATACCGGGAATACACCGGGGAGCTGTTTTTT. Translating gives CASSLYREYTGELFF.

This clone was picked up a small number of times. CDR3 loop: CASTEGGGRTEAFF. The CDR3 DNA follows: TGTGCCAGCACCGAAGGGGGAGGGCGGACTGAAGCTTTCTTT. J is TRBJ1-1 and V is TRBV6-5; D possibly corresponds to TRBD1 (6 bases). Deletions cut 7 bases from V and 5 bases from J, with 17 bases between. The CDR3 covers 14 residues. Germline CDR1 and CDR2: MNHEY and SVGAGI.

This clone occurred once. The chain links TRBV7-2 to TRBJ1-2; tentatively, D is TRBD1 (5 bases). Trimming removed 4 bases at V and 2 bases at J, with 11 bases between. Per the germline V gene, CDR1 is SGHTA and CDR2 is FQGNSA. This CDR3 comprises 14 residues. The CDR3 sequence is CASSSYRGNYGYTF. Written as DNA, the CDR3 is TGTGCCAGCAGCTCGTACCGGGGGAACTATGGCTACACCTTC.

This chain uses TRBV9 with TRBJ1-1, with D perhaps matching TRBD1 (5 bases). The CDR3 is made up of 16 amino acids. The V gene lost 3 bases and the J gene lost 1 base, with 16 bases spanning the gap. The germline V gene has CDR1 SGDLS and CDR2 YYNGEE. The CDR3 DNA reads as TGTGCCAGCAGCGACGGACACCAAAGTCCGAACACTGAAGCTTTCTTT. Translated: CASSDGHQSPNTEAFF.

The chain combines TRBV11-2 with TRBJ2-7; 11 bases align to TRBD2. This CDR3 is built from 15 residues. After removal of 2 bases from V and 3 bases from J, the junction contained 3 bases not matched to a gene. Germline assignment: CDR1 SGHAT and CDR2 FQNNGV. CDR3 amino acids: CASSLTLAGGYEQYF. The DNA for the CDR3 is TGTGCCAGCAGCTTAACCCTAGCGGGGGGCTACGAGCAGTACTTC.

The V and J genes are TRBV9 and TRBJ1-1; possibly TRBD1 for D (5 bases). This CDR3 has 14 residues. Germline lookup yields CDR1 SGDLS and CDR2 YYNGEE. Trimming pared 5 bases from V and 0 bases from J, leaving 11 bases between. The chain's CDR3 is CASSIGTVNTEAFF. The CDR3 DNA reads as TGTGCCAGCAGTATCGGGACTGTGAACACTGAAGCTTTCTTT.

The CDR3 DNA follows: TGTGCCAGCAGCCTACCTCCTGCAGGCCACACTGAAGCTTTCTTT. Translation: CASSLPPAGHTEAFF. J is TRBJ1-1 and V is TRBV11-3; D uncertain. This CDR3 has 15 amino acids. Germline CDR1 SGHNT, CDR2 YENEEA. V shed 5 bases and J shed 3 bases, with 16 bases lying between them. The full variable domain, rest sourced from reference TRBV11-3 and TRBJ1-1, is EAGVVQSPRYKIIEKKQPVAFWCNPISGHNTLYWYLQNLGQGPELLIRYENEEAVDDSQLPKDRFSAERLKGVDSTLKIQPAELGDSAVYLCASSLPPAGHTEAFFGQGTRLTVV.

V is TRBV5-6 and J is TRBJ2-7; 7 bases are shared with TRBD1. Germline values: CDR1 SGHDT, CDR2 YYEEEE. The CDR3 covers 16 residues. The trim removed 3 bases at V and 2 bases at J, leaving 11 bases unmatched. For the CDR3, the DNA is TGTGCCAGCAGCTCATACACAAGGGGGCCCCCCTACGAGCAGTACTTC. Translating gives CASSSYTRGPPYEQYF. Full variable domain (remainder filled in from reference TRBV5-6 and TRBJ2-7): DAGVTQSPTHLIKTRGQQVTLRCSPKSGHDTVSWYQQALGQGPQFIFQYYEEEERQRGNFPDRFSGHQFPNYSSELNVNALLLGDSALYLCASSSYTRGPPYEQYFGPGTRLTVT.

The genes are TRBV4-2 and TRBJ1-4, with D possibly matching TRBD1 (6 bases). Trimming stripped 0 bases from V and 7 bases from J, with 12 bases between. CDR3 length: 15 residues. Germline CDR1 LGHNA, CDR2 YNFKEQ. Written as DNA, the CDR3 is TGTGCCAGCAGCCAAGAGCAGGGGAAGGGTGAAAAACTGTTTTTT. Encoded protein: CASSQEQGKGEKLFF.

In this sample, this clone turned up a few times. The rearrangement uses TRBV19 and TRBJ1-2; D gene unclear. V dropped 10 bases and J dropped 4 bases, with 10 bases sitting between them. Germline-derived CDR1 and CDR2 are LNHDA and SQIVND (reference sequence). This CDR3 has 11 amino acids. DNA for the CDR3: TGTGCCACCTCCATTTCCTATGGCTACACCTTC. Amino acid sequence: CATSISYGYTF. Combining the CDR3 with reference TRBV19 and TRBJ1-2 gives the whole variable domain DGGITQSPKYLFRKEGQNVTLSCEQNLNHDAMYWYRQDPGQGLRLIYYSQIVNDFQKGDIAEGYSVSREKKESFPLTVTSAQKNPTAFYLCATSISYGYTFGSGTRLTVV.

The V and J genes are TRBV18 and TRBJ1-1; D call uncertain. Trimming stripped 3 bases from V and 1 base from J, with 6 bases between. The CDR3 loop spans 13 amino acids. CDR1 is KGHSH, CDR2 LQKENI, per germline. CDR3 sequence reads: CASSPSENTEAFF. Here the CDR3 DNA reads TGTGCCAGCTCACCCTCGGAGAACACTGAAGCTTTCTTT.

This clone has just a few counts. The V gene is TRBV28, the J gene TRBJ1-5; 9 bases agree with TRBD1. CDR1 and CDR2 (germline): MDHEN, SYDVKM. The junction had 4 bases not matched to a gene; V was cut back by 3 bases and J by 4 bases. The CDR3 is 15 residues long. The DNA for the CDR3 is TGTGCCAGCAGTTTCACCGGGACAGGGAATCAGCCCCAGCATTTT. This sequence encodes CASSFTGTGNQPQHF.

This chain links TRBV6-4 with TRBJ2-3, with TRBD1 matching over 7 bases. CDR3 length: 14 residues. The germline V gene encodes CDR1 MRHNA and CDR2 SNTAGT. The ends lost 7 bases at V and 2 bases at J; junction bases unmatched: 6. The DNA for the CDR3 is TGTGCCAGCAAACGGGACAGCTACACAGATACGCAGTATTTT. Amino acids: CASKRDSYTDTQYF.

Worth noting for this clone: The same CDR3 is also encoded by other DNA sequences in this sample. This sequence joins TRBV6-5 and TRBJ1-5; D unresolved. The CDR3 has 13 residues. Germline CDR1 reads MNHEY; CDR2 reads SVGAGI. The V end was cut by 3 bases, the J end by 3 bases, with 6 bases between. CDR3 amino acids: CASSYGYNQPQHF. The CDR3 DNA is TGTGCCAGCAGTTATGGTTACAATCAGCCCCAGCATTTT.

The chain couples TRBV6-5 to TRBJ2-3; 9 nucleotides match TRBD2. Germline CDR1 and CDR2: MNHEY and SVGAGI. The ends lost 2 bases at V and 1 base at J; junction bases unmatched: 4. CDR3 length: 16 residues. The CDR3: CASSYPSGGRTDTQYF. The CDR3 nucleotides are TGTGCCAGCAGTTACCCCAGCGGGGGGCGCACAGATACGCAGTATTTT.

The V gene is TRBV29-1, the J gene TRBJ1-1; no reliable D call. The V and J ends lost 6 bases and 1 base respectively, with 12 bases between them. Looked up from germline, CDR1 is SQVTM and CDR2 is ANQGSEA. The CDR3 spans 13 residues. CDR3 sequence (DNA): TGCAGCGTAAGGATCCTACGGAACACTGAAGCTTTCTTT. It translates to CSVRILRNTEAFF.

This clone was found a few times. This chain links TRBV7-2 with TRBJ2-7; perhaps TRBD1 as D (5 bases). V was pared by 5 bases and J by 3 bases, with 14 bases between. Germline V gene data show CDR1 as SGHTA and CDR2 as FQGNSA. There are 14 residues in the CDR3. Written as DNA, the CDR3 is TGTGCCAGCAGCCCCGGCAGGGCTTTCTACGAGCAGTACTTC. Its translation is CASSPGRAFYEQYF. Full variable domain (outside the CDR3, taken from reference TRBV7-2 and TRBJ2-7): GAGVSQSPSNKVTEKGKDVELRCDPISGHTALYWYRQSLGQGLEFLIYFQGNSAPDKSGLPSDRFSAERTGGSVSTLTIQRTQQEDSAVYLCASSPGRAFYEQYFGPGTRLTVT.

The chain is built from TRBV4-3 and TRBJ2-7; 9 nucleotides agree with TRBD2. CDR3 length: 18 residues. The junction had 10 bases not matched to a gene; V was cut back by 0 bases and J by 1 base. The germline gives CDR1 LGHNA, CDR2 YSLEER. The CDR3 DNA sequence: TGCGCCAGCAGCCAAGAGGGCCCTAGCGGGGTAGGGTCCTACGAGCAGTACTTC. It specifies CASSQEGPSGVGSYEQYF.

The rearrangement joins TRBV7-3 to TRBJ2-1; 8 bases line up with TRBD1. After removal of 4 bases from V and 4 bases from J, the junction contained 6 bases not matched to a gene. Germline V gene data show CDR1 as SGHTA and CDR2 as FQGTGA. The CDR3 loop spans 15 amino acids. The CDR3, as DNA: TGTGCCAGCAGCTCGACAGGGGTCCAATACAATGAGCAGTTCTTC. This encodes CASSSTGVQYNEQFF.

The rearrangement joins TRBV29-1 to TRBJ1-1, with 7 bases matching TRBD1. The CDR3 covers 13 residues. Per the germline V gene, CDR1 is SQVTM and CDR2 is ANQGSEA. After removal of 5 bases from V and 0 bases from J, the junction contained 3 bases not matched to a gene. CDR3 DNA: TGCAGCGTTACAGGGGTTTTGAACACTGAAGCTTTCTTT. It encodes CSVTGVLNTEAFF.

J is TRBJ1-3 and V is TRBV7-2; D not resolved. Trimming pared 3 bases from V and 4 bases from J, leaving 4 bases between. The germline gives CDR1 SGHTA, CDR2 FQGNSA. This CDR3 contains 12 residues. For the CDR3, the DNA is TGTGCCAGCAGCTTCTTCGGAAACACCATATATTTT. It translates to CASSFFGNTIYF.

The chain recombines TRBV6-6 with TRBJ2-7; tentative D call: TRBD2 (5 bases). CDR1 and CDR2 (germline): MNHNY, SVGAGI (reference sequence). The CDR3 consists of 13 residues. V lost 7 bases and J 3 bases, leaving 13 bases between the germline ends. The CDR3 loop is CASTWEGSYEQYF. Written as DNA, the CDR3 is TGTGCCAGCACCTGGGAAGGGAGCTACGAGCAGTACTTC.

The table lists this clone with a count of one. The rearrangement links TRBV14 to TRBJ2-7, with D possibly matching TRBD2 (5 bases). Germline V gives CDR1 SGHDN, CDR2 FVKESK. Trimming removed 2 bases at V and 0 bases at J, with 11 bases between. The CDR3 length is 15 residues. CDR3 loop: CASSQQAGSSYEQYF. For the CDR3, the DNA is TGTGCCAGCAGCCAACAGGCGGGCAGCTCCTACGAGCAGTACTTC.

The chain recombines TRBV5-1 with TRBJ2-5; the match to TRBD1 covers 7 bases. Germline values: CDR1 SGHRS, CDR2 YFSETQ. This CDR3 has 14 amino acids. Trimming took 0 bases from V and 1 from J; bases not matched to a gene: 0. CDR3 bases: TGCGCCAGCAGCTTGGGGGACAGCCAAGAGACCCAGTACTTC. It encodes CASSLGDSQETQYF.

V usage is TRBV10-2 and J usage is TRBJ1-5; D gene ambiguous. Trimming stripped 0 bases from V and 7 bases from J, with 10 bases between. Per the germline V gene, CDR1 is WSHSY and CDR2 is SAAADI. The CDR3 is 14 amino acids. CDR3 nucleotide sequence: TGCGCCAGCAGTGAGTCCCATCTTGACCAGCCCCAGCATTTT. This translates into CASSESHLDQPQHF.